A single sample gave rise to the 29 T cell receptor beta chains below, sequenced in a study of T cells in Graves' hyperthyroidism and ophthalmopathy. RNA transcripts were the template for amplifying TCR beta CDR3 regions. TCR CDR3 regions were first amplified by RT-PCR with HTBI primers. In TCRdb, the multiplex PCR reads were re-called with MiXCR into one record per CDR3 protein. The sample lists hundreds of thousands of distinct CDR3 sequences; approximately 20% were seen once. The sample taken for sequencing was blood. Receptors were obtained from a man in his forties with Graves' ophthalmopathy.

This clonotype occurred once. V and J are TRBV15 and TRBJ2-6; D may be TRBD1 (5 bases). CDR1 is LNHNV and CDR2 is YYDKDF in the germline V gene (reference sequence). The CDR3 is made up of 16 amino acids. The germline V and J ends were trimmed by 3 bases and 0 bases, with 9 bases remaining between them. The CDR3 DNA reads TGTGCCACCAGCAGTACAGGAGCCTCTGGGGCCAACGTCCTGACTTTC. It is translated as CATSSTGASGANVLTF. The full variable domain, its missing parts supplied by reference TRBV15 and TRBJ2-6, is DAMVIQNPRYQVTQFGKPVTLSCSQTLNHNVMYWYQQKSSQAPKLLFHYYDKDFNNEADTPDNFQSRRPNTSFCFLDIRSPGLGDTAMYLCATSSTGASGANVLTFGAGSRLTVL.

This clonotype has a handful of counts. The CDR3 DNA reads TGTGCCAGCAGCCCACCACCGGACTGGTATAATTCACCCCTCCACTTT. As protein: CASSPPPDWYNSPLHF. The chain has TRBV5-5 and TRBJ1-6, with unresolved D. This CDR3 has 16 residues. Looked up from germline, CDR1 is SGHKS and CDR2 is YYEKEE (reference sequence). With 4 bases removed from V and 4 bases from J, the gap between germline ends came to 15 bases.

The chain joins TRBV4-3 to TRBJ1-1, with 9 bases identical to TRBD1. This CDR3 region has 15 residues. Germline trimming cut 0 bases from V and 4 bases from J; bases unmatched to any gene: 3. Germline CDR1 and CDR2: LGHNA and YSLEER. The CDR3 DNA is TGCGCCAGCAGCCAAGAACAGGGGGCTGGCACTGAAGCTTTCTTT. Residues: CASSQEQGAGTEAFF.

The chain couples TRBV10-3 to TRBJ2-1, with a possible D match to TRBD2 (6 bases). Germline assignment: CDR1 ENHRY and CDR2 SYGVKD. This CDR3 spans 16 amino acids. V was cut by 3 bases and J by 3 bases, with 15 bases left in between. The CDR3 DNA is TGTGCCATCAGTGATCTGGCTAGCGAGAACTACAATGAGCAGTTCTTC. This translates into CAISDLASENYNEQFF.

The table lists this clonotype with many counts. This rearrangement joins TRBV2 to TRBJ2-7, with 8 bases aligning to TRBD1. There are 13 residues in the CDR3. Trimming removed 6 bases from V and 3 bases from J; junction bases left unmatched: 4. Germline V lookup: CDR1 SNHLY, CDR2 FYNNEI. As DNA, the CDR3 is TGTGCCAGCAGGGGACAGGAGGGCTACGAGCAGTACTTC. It yields the protein CASRGQEGYEQYF.

J is TRBJ2-1 and V is TRBV7-9; 9 bases are a match to TRBD2. CDR1 and CDR2 from the germline V gene are SEHNR and FQNEAQ (reference sequence). Germline trimming cut 5 bases from V and 9 bases from J; bases unmatched to any gene: 17. This CDR3 has 17 amino acids. The DNA of the CDR3 is TGTGCCAGCAGCCCTATGACTAGCGGCCTCACTCGTGGTGAGCAGTTCTTC. Amino acids: CASSPMTSGLTRGEQFF.

The V call is TRBV20-1, the J call TRBJ2-7; maybe TRBD2 (6 bases). The CDR3 has 14 residues. CDR1 and CDR2 from the germline V gene are DFQATT and SNEGSKA (reference sequence). The V end was cut by 3 bases, the J end by 2 bases, with 14 bases between. The chain's CDR3 is CSASPTEGTYEQYF. The CDR3 DNA reads as TGCAGTGCTAGCCCCACGGAGGGAACCTACGAGCAGTACTTC.

This clonotype was counted at least ten times. CDR3 sequence (DNA): TGTGCCAGCTCAAGGGACATCTACGAGCAGTACTTC. It yields the protein CASSRDIYEQYF. The chain recombines TRBV18 with TRBJ2-7, with a possible D match to TRBD1 (6 bases). V was cut by 5 bases and J by 3 bases, with 8 bases left in between. Germline CDR1 and CDR2: KGHSH and LQKENI. This CDR3 has 12 amino acids.

This clonotype was counted a few times. The V gene is TRBV28, the J gene TRBJ2-7; D might be TRBD2 (5 bases). The V gene lost 5 bases and the J gene lost 5 bases, with 13 bases spanning the gap. The CDR3 contains 13 residues. The germline CDR1 and CDR2 sequences are MDHEN and SYDVKM. The CDR3 here is CASSPVGGHEQYF. For the CDR3, the DNA is TGTGCCAGCAGTCCCGTGGGCGGGCACGAGCAGTACTTC.

The chain couples TRBV18 to TRBJ1-2; TRBD1 matches 7 bases. V dropped 3 bases and J dropped 4; count of bases not matched to a gene: 2. Germline CDR1 and CDR2: KGHSH and LQKENI. This CDR3 has 13 residues. The CDR3 coding sequence is TGTGCCAGCTCACCGGCAGGGGGCTATGGCTACACCTTC. Residues: CASSPAGGYGYTF.

J is TRBJ2-3 and V is TRBV28, with D possibly being TRBD2 (5 bases). CDR1 and CDR2 (germline): MDHEN, SYDVKM. With 3 bases removed from V and 1 base from J, the gap between germline ends came to 14 bases. This CDR3 is 16 amino acids long. DNA for the CDR3: TGTGCCAGCAGTTTTTATGGGAGTGATGGCACAGATACGCAGTATTTT. It codes for CASSFYGSDGTDTQYF. Full variable domain (outside the CDR3, taken from reference TRBV28 and TRBJ2-3): DVKVTQSSRYLVKRTGEKVFLECVQDMDHENMFWYRQDPGLGLRLIYFSYDVKMKEKGDIPEGYSVSREKKERFSLILESASTNQTSMYLCASSFYGSDGTDTQYFGPGTRLTVL.

This clonotype was detected only once. The chain carries TRBV10-3 and TRBJ2-5; a weak D match, TRBD1 (6 bases). Trimming left V 5 bases short and J 0 bases short, with 7 bases between. The germline V gene encodes CDR1 ENHRY and CDR2 SYGVKD. This CDR3 region has 13 residues. CDR3 in amino acids: CAISQGNQETQYF. The CDR3 DNA reads TGTGCCATCAGTCAGGGGAACCAAGAGACCCAGTACTTC.

To note about this clonotype: This may be a read error: a much more frequent sequence differs by one nucleotide. Here the CDR3 omits its conserved ending phenylalanine or tryptophan, so a read error is the likely source. This CDR3 is CASSRGQTNTGELFS. CDR3 coding DNA: TGTGCCAGCAGTAGGGGTCAGACTAACACCGGGGAGCTGTTTTCT. This rearrangement joins TRBV7-2 to TRBJ2-2, with a possible D match to TRBD1 (5 bases). The CDR3 loop spans 15 amino acids. V was clipped by 6 bases and J by 2 bases, with 13 bases between them. Germline CDR1 and CDR2: SGHTA and FQGNSA.

This clonotype came up many times. V is TRBV18 and J is TRBJ2-7; D is perhaps TRBD2 (6 bases). From germline, CDR1 is KGHSH and CDR2 LQKENI. The CDR3 extends over 13 amino acids. V gave up 3 bases and J gave up 6 bases, with 12 bases separating them. Here the CDR3 reads CASSPGGGPEQYF. CDR3 in DNA: TGTGCCAGCTCACCCGGGGGTGGTCCCGAGCAGTACTTC.

The chain employs TRBV5-4 and TRBJ1-1, with TRBD1 as a possible D gene (6 bases). This CDR3 is built from 17 residues. V lost 5 bases to trimming and J lost 0 bases, with 20 bases between them. Germline V gene sequence: CDR1 SGHNT, CDR2 YYREEE (reference sequence). CDR3 DNA: TGTGCCAGCAGGGCGGGGGGCCCGGGGTTAATGAACACTGAAGCTTTCTTT. Protein sequence: CASRAGGPGLMNTEAFF.

The chain combines TRBV10-3 with TRBJ1-1; perhaps TRBD1 as D (5 bases). The germline CDR1 and CDR2 sequences are ENHRY and SYGVKD. This CDR3 contains 15 residues. Trimming pared 4 bases from V and 1 base from J, leaving 13 bases between. DNA of the CDR3: TGTGCCATCAGTGGGGGCCTTTCAGGGAACACTGAAGCTTTCTTT. Its protein is CAISGGLSGNTEAFF.

This clonotype was detected many times. V is TRBV5-4 and J is TRBJ2-5; weak D call: TRBD2 (5 bases). This CDR3 is built from 14 residues. V lost 0 bases and J 0 bases, leaving 6 bases between the germline ends. Germline V CDR1 and CDR2: SGHNT, YYREEE (reference sequence). The CDR3 protein is CASSLDSDQETQYF. The CDR3 DNA reads as TGTGCCAGCAGCTTGGATAGCGACCAAGAGACCCAGTACTTC.

This clonotype was observed a handful of times. This chain joins TRBV4-1 and TRBJ2-1; D is perhaps TRBD1 or TRBD2 (6 bases each). Germline V lookup: CDR1 MGHRA, CDR2 YSYEKL. Trimming took off 4 bases at V and 3 bases at J, with 13 bases between the two ends. The CDR3 spans 15 residues. As DNA, the CDR3 is TGCGCCAGCAGCCGAATGGGGGGCGGCTACAATGAGCAGTTCTTC. Its translation is CASSRMGGGYNEQFF.

This clonotype was detected ten times or more. The CDR3 loop is CASSLRTRKVDTQYF. Here the CDR3 DNA reads TGTGCCAGCAGCCTCCGGACTAGGAAGGTGGATACGCAGTATTTT. J is TRBJ2-3 and V is TRBV3-1; TRBD2 agrees at 7 bases. Germline CDR1 reads LGHDT; CDR2 reads YNNKEL (reference sequence). V was clipped by 4 bases and J by 6 bases; unmatched bases: 10. CDR3 size: 15 residues.

Ten or more counts support this clonotype. The J gene is TRBJ1-1, the V gene TRBV7-9; unclear D gene. Trimming shortened V by 2 bases and J by 3 bases, and 4 bases separated the two germline ends. This CDR3 has 12 residues. In germline, CDR1 is SEHNR, CDR2 FQNEAQ (reference sequence). As DNA, the CDR3 is TGTGCCAGCAGCTTACGTGACACTGAAGCTTTCTTT. It encodes CASSLRDTEAFF.

DNA for the CDR3: TGTGCCTGGGACGGACAGCCTCAGTCCGACATCTATGGCTACACCTTC. Encoded protein: CAWDGQPQSDIYGYTF. The rearrangement uses TRBV30 and TRBJ1-2; tentatively, D is TRBD1 (6 bases). Germline V lookup: CDR1 GTSNPN, CDR2 SVGIG (reference sequence). The CDR3 consists of 16 residues. V lost 5 bases, J lost 4 bases, and 23 bases lay in between.

In this sample, this clonotype turned up many times. The V call is TRBV5-5, the J call TRBJ2-3, with 8 bases fitting TRBD2. Germline values: CDR1 SGHKS, CDR2 YYEKEE (reference sequence). V was pared by 2 bases and J by 0 bases, with 5 bases of the junction left unmatched. The CDR3 is made up of 16 amino acids. The CDR3 loop reads CASSFLAGVSTDTQYF. CDR3 sequence (DNA): TGTGCCAGCAGCTTTCTAGCGGGCGTTAGCACAGATACGCAGTATTTT.

The rearrangement joins TRBV12-3 or TRBV12-4 to TRBJ1-2; TRBD1 aligns across 7 bases. The CDR3 runs to 16 residues. Germline trimming cut 3 bases from V and 2 bases from J; bases unmatched to any gene: 9. The CDR3 bases are TGTGCCAGCAGTTTCTCCAGGACAGGACGAAACTATGGCTACACCTTC. Translation gives CASSFSRTGRNYGYTF.

This clonotype was seen ten or more times. The chain has TRBV24-1 and TRBJ2-1; no definite D call. This CDR3 spans 11 amino acids. The V end lost 4 bases, the J end lost 4 bases, and 1 base lay between the germline ends. The V gene's germline CDR1 is KGHDR and CDR2 SFDVKD. For the CDR3, the DNA is TGTGCCACCAGTGAATACAATGAGCAGTTCTTC. Translating gives CATSEYNEQFF.

This clonotype was seen only a few times. The V gene is TRBV6-5, the J gene TRBJ1-2, with 8 bases aligning to TRBD1. The length of the CDR3 is 14 residues. The junction had 6 bases not matched to a gene; V was cut back by 2 bases and J by 7 bases. Germline V gene lookup returns CDR1 MNHEY and CDR2 SVGAGI. The CDR3 sequence: CASSYTSGTGGYTF. In DNA form, the CDR3 reads TGTGCCAGCAGTTACACGTCCGGGACAGGTGGCTACACCTTC.

The chain employs TRBV20-1 and TRBJ2-7; D ambiguous. CDR1 and CDR2 (germline): DFQATT, SNEGSKA (reference sequence). The CDR3 has 12 residues. Trimming took off 3 bases at V and 4 bases at J, with 10 bases between the two ends. The CDR3 DNA reads TGCAGTGCTAGGGGCCCCGGATACGAGCAGTACTTC. This gives the protein CSARGPGYEQYF.

This clonotype was seen a handful of times. The chain combines TRBV19 with TRBJ1-2, with D unresolved. Germline V gives CDR1 LNHDA, CDR2 SQIVND (reference sequence). The CDR3 spans 13 residues. V was pared by 7 bases and J by 6 bases, with 15 bases between. CDR3 nucleotides: TGTGCCAGTACCCCGGCATTTGGCAATGGCTACACCTTC. Protein sequence: CASTPAFGNGYTF. Looking up the rest from reference TRBV19 and TRBJ1-2 gives the full variable domain: DGGITQSPKYLFRKEGQNVTLSCEQNLNHDAMYWYRQDPGQGLRLIYYSQIVNDFQKGDIAEGYSVSREKKESFPLTVTSAQKNPTAFYLCASTPAFGNGYTFGSGTRLTVV.

A remark on this clonotype: The germline gene is not matched at one end of the junction; a read error may be the cause. The V gene is TRBV12-3 or TRBV12-4, the J gene TRBJ1-5, with a possible D match to TRBD1 (5 bases). CDR3 size: 16 residues. The CDR3 spells CVSSSASVGPGGPQHF. The CDR3 region has the DNA TGTGTCAGCAGTTCAGCGAGTGTGGGACCTGGTGGCCCCCAGCATTTT.

This clonotype has more than one count but fewer than ten. The V and J genes are TRBV29-1 and TRBJ1-2; D might be TRBD1 (6 bases). Germline CDR1 SQVTM, CDR2 ANQGSEA. CDR3 length: 14 residues. V lost 7 bases to trimming and J lost 4 bases, with 19 bases between them. CDR3: CSAVSGGQGYGYTF. In DNA, the CDR3 is TGCAGCGCCGTATCCGGGGGGCAAGGCTATGGCTACACCTTC.